The T cell receptor beta chain under discussion was sequenced for a study of T cell changes during pregnancy in multiple sclerosis. With 2 bases removed from V and 0 bases from J, the gap between germline ends came to 10 bases. Germline loops: CDR1 SGHTA, CDR2 FQGNSA. The CDR3 has 15 residues. Data came from immunoSEQ multiplex PCR; TCRdb stores just in-frame clones and leaves some out. There are 50,000 to 65,000 clones in the sample; almost 95% occur only once, and 0.8% to 1% lies in the top ten. The genes are TRBV7-2 and TRBJ1-1, with D perhaps matching TRBD1 (5 bases). The origin of this receptor is a female donor with multiple sclerosis, enrolled in a pregnancy study. The sample in question was peripheral blood, obtained in the first trimester of pregnancy. Written as DNA, the CDR3 is TGTGCCAGCAGCTTAATGGGACTACTGAACACTGAAGCTTTCTTT. Encoded protein: CASSLMGLLNTEAFF.